This entry lists 8 T cell receptor beta chains sequenced from one sample in a study of cytomegalovirus exposure and HLA in healthy donors. Clones were read by immunoSEQ multiplex PCR, and TCRdb kept only the in-frame ones, dropping some. The profile covers approximately 160,000 clones, with more than 80% appearing a single time and roughly 3% taken by the ten largest. What was sequenced was PBMCs. The origin of the receptors is a woman aged 18-30 years in good health and CMV-seropositive.

The rearrangement uses TRBV27 and TRBJ2-1, with D unclear. The CDR3 covers 12 residues. The germline CDR1 and CDR2 sequences are MNHEY and SMNVEV (reference sequence). V was clipped by 7 bases and J by 6 bases, with 10 bases between them. The CDR3 sequence is CASISIANEQFF. The CDR3, as DNA: TGTGCCAGCATCAGTATAGCCAATGAGCAGTTCTTC.

The chain uses TRBV4-1 and TRBJ2-7; TRBD2 matches 10 bases. The length of the CDR3 is 15 residues. CDR1 and CDR2 (germline): MGHRA, YSYEKL. V lost 1 base and J lost 2; bases outside the gene matches: 2. The CDR3 protein is CASSQATSGAYEQYF. For the CDR3, the DNA is TGCGCCAGCAGCCAAGCAACTAGCGGGGCCTACGAGCAGTACTTC.

The chain is built from TRBV9 and TRBJ1-1; perhaps TRBD1 as D (6 bases). This CDR3 contains 16 residues. The germline CDR1 and CDR2 sequences are SGDLS and YYNGEE. Deletions cut 2 bases from V and 4 bases from J, with 18 bases between. CDR3: CASSVTGTPDFTEAFF. The CDR3 DNA follows: TGTGCCAGCAGCGTCACAGGGACACCCGATTTCACTGAAGCTTTCTTT.

Only one count was recorded for this clone. The rearrangement joins TRBV7-2 to TRBJ1-2, with 10 nucleotides matching TRBD1. The CDR3 runs 17 residues. After removal of 1 base from V and 0 bases from J, the junction contained 5 bases not matched to a gene. The germline gives CDR1 SGHTA, CDR2 FQGNSA. This CDR3 is CASSLVGTGESNYGYTF. The CDR3 DNA follows: TGTGCCAGCAGCTTAGTGGGGACAGGGGAATCTAACTATGGCTACACCTTC.

This clone was observed once. The genes are TRBV15 and TRBJ2-5; 9 bases match TRBD2. Germline V gene sequence: CDR1 LNHNV, CDR2 YYDKDF (reference sequence). This CDR3 contains 14 residues. V lost 3 bases and J lost 2; bases outside the gene matches: 1. CDR3 in DNA: TGTGCCACCAGCAGGCTAGCGGGACAAGAGACCCAGTACTTC. Translated, it gives CATSRLAGQETQYF.

This chain connects TRBV28 to TRBJ2-7; weak D call: TRBD2 (6 bases). The CDR3 covers 14 residues. With 6 bases removed from V and 4 bases from J, the gap between germline ends came to 16 bases. Per germline, CDR1 MDHEN and CDR2 SYDVKM. Here the CDR3 DNA reads TGTGCCAGCAGAATCTCCGGGACTGATTACGAGCAGTACTTC. It specifies CASRISGTDYEQYF.

The count of this clone is one. The rearrangement links TRBV9 to TRBJ2-7; D is possibly TRBD1 (6 bases). From germline, CDR1 is SGDLS and CDR2 YYNGEE. The CDR3 consists of 14 residues. Trimming removed 6 bases from V and 2 bases from J, with 15 bases in between. CDR3 coding DNA: TGTGCCAGCAACCACGGGACAAGGGCCTACGAGCAGTACTTC. Residues: CASNHGTRAYEQYF.

V gene TRBV2 combines with J gene TRBJ2-7, with a possible D match to TRBD1 (6 bases). Germline-derived CDR1 and CDR2 are SNHLY and FYNNEI. The ends were cut back, 7 bases at V and 7 bases at J, with 17 bases in the middle. The CDR3 runs to 13 residues. CDR3 sequence (DNA): TGTGCCAGCACCGGGACACCGACTTTAGAGCAGTACTTC. It specifies CASTGTPTLEQYF.